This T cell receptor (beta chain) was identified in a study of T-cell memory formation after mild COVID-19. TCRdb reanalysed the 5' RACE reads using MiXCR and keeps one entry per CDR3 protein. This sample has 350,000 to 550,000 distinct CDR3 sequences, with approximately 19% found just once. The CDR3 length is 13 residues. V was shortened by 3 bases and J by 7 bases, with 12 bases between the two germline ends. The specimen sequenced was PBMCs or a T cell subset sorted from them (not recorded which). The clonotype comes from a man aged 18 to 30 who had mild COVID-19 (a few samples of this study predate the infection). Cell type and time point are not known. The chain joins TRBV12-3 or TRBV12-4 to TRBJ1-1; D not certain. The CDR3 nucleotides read TGTGCCAGCAGTTTGGGAGGGAGGCGTGAAGCTTTCTTT. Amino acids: CASSLGGRREAFF.